This entry describes one T cell receptor (beta chain). Profiling relied on immunoSEQ multiplex PCR, and the TCRdb table lists in-frame clones only, not all of them. The sample contains fewer than 60,000 clones, about 95% of which appear only once. The sample belongs to a study of technical replicates of blood from a handful of donors. The CDR3 contains 14 residues. Per the germline V gene, CDR1 is MNHNS and CDR2 is SASEGT. Trimming took off 4 bases at V and 4 bases at J, with 11 bases between the two ends. The sequence derives from a human donor in good health. Some clones in this sample may be carry-over from other donors' samples. The chain links TRBV6-1 to TRBJ2-1, with D possibly matching TRBD2 (6 bases). What was sequenced was PBMCs. CDR3 sequence (DNA): TGTGCCAGCAGTGCGGACTACTTATACAATGAGCAGTTCTTC. Its translation: CASSADYLYNEQFF.